The T cell receptor beta chain under discussion was sequenced for a study of cytomegalovirus exposure and HLA in healthy donors. In the study overall: The approximately 660 first-cohort repertoires shared a platform with the 120 or so validation repertoires, as reported in a later analysis.

V shed 1 base and J shed 8 bases, with 8 bases lying between them. The CDR3 length is 12 residues. Germline CDR1 is PRHDT and CDR2 is FYEKMQ (reference sequence). The method was immunoSEQ multiplex PCR; TCRdb's version includes in-frame clones alone and lacks a portion of them. The sample yields some 160,000 clones, more than 85% seen once. The validation cohort, a group of 130 or so subjects, included the donors and was separate from the roughly 670-subject first cohort. The sequenced material came from PBMCs. This receptor was obtained from a man in his late teens or twenties in good health and CMV-seronegative. The chain uses TRBV13 and TRBJ1-1; D uncertain. DNA of the CDR3: TGTGCCAGCAGCTTAGAATGGCAGGAAGCTTTCTTT. It yields the protein CASSLEWQEAFF.